In its sample, the clone carrying this T cell receptor (beta chain) was seen many times. The CDR3 runs 15 residues. Per germline, CDR1 SGHRS and CDR2 YFSETQ. Trimming cost V 0 bases and J 1 base, with 10 bases left between them. This specimen comes from a study of T-cell memory formation after mild COVID-19. TCRdb reprocessed the 5' RACE reads with MiXCR, giving one entry per CDR3 protein. The top ten clones hold around 11% of a sample with roughly 620,000 distinct CDR3 sequences, approximately 18% of them seen once. Sequenced sample: PBMCs or a T cell subset sorted from them (not recorded which). This sequence was found in an adult woman who had mild COVID-19 (a few samples of this study predate the infection). Cell type and time point are not known. The rearrangement uses TRBV5-1 and TRBJ1-1; D is unclear. The DNA for the CDR3 is TGCGCCAGCAGCTTGGGCGACCGTGGGAACACTGAAGCTTTCTTT. Its translation: CASSLGDRGNTEAFF.